This is a list of T cell receptor beta chains from one sample in a study of blood T cells in healthy people across ages. TCRdb fed the 5' RACE reads into MiXCR, producing one record per CDR3 protein. The sample carries approximately 400,000 distinct CDR3 sequences, roughly half recorded once. The sample comprised blood. The receptors shown here come from a man aged 60 to 69 in good health. The CDR3 runs from the conserved cysteine through the conserved F or W. A D gene is named only where the DNA matches it firmly. The size entry is marked missing in some rows and otherwise reads once, few, many or a size class.

j_call: TRBJ2-7
clone_size: .
v_call: TRBV7-3
d_call: TRBD1
cdr3_aa: CASSLTGGAGYEQYF
cdr3_nt: TGTGCCAGCAGCTTGACAGGGGGCGCAGGGTACGAGCAGTACTTC

j_call: TRBJ2-7
clone_size: .
v_call: TRBV20-1
d_call: .
cdr3_aa: CSARDPWRAGSEQYF
cdr3_nt: TGCAGTGCTAGGGACCCGTGGAGGGCCGGCTCCGAGCAGTACTTC

j_call: TRBJ2-3
clone_size: .
v_call: TRBV27
d_call: TRBD2
cdr3_aa: CASSRRGSGGAGGDTQYF
cdr3_nt: TGTGCCAGCAGTCGAAGGGGTAGCGGGGGGGCCGGTGGGGATACGCAGTATTTT

j_call: TRBJ2-3
clone_size: .
v_call: TRBV9
d_call: .
cdr3_aa: CASSVAVGTQYF
cdr3_nt: TGTGCCAGCAGCGTAGCGGTAGGAACGCAGTATTTT

j_call: TRBJ1-5
clone_size: .
v_call: TRBV20-1
d_call: .
cdr3_aa: CSARPYSNQPQHF
cdr3_nt: TGCAGTGCTAGGCCTTATAGCAATCAGCCCCAGCATTTT

j_call: TRBJ2-7
clone_size: .
v_call: TRBV5-1
d_call: TRBD1
cdr3_aa: CASSKVSGQGPREQYF
cdr3_nt: TGCGCCAGCAGCAAAGTCTCGGGACAGGGCCCTCGGGAGCAGTACTTC

j_call: TRBJ1-2
clone_size: .
v_call: TRBV7-8
d_call: .
cdr3_aa: CASSLMEQGGRRYYGYTF
cdr3_nt: TGTGCCAGCAGCTTAATGGAACAGGGAGGGCGGCGGTACTATGGCTACACCTTC

j_call: TRBJ1-4
clone_size: .
v_call: TRBV7-9
d_call: .
cdr3_aa: CASRGVSADEKLFF
cdr3_nt: TGTGCCAGCAGAGGAGTTTCAGCGGATGAAAAACTGTTTTTT

j_call: TRBJ2-1
clone_size: .
v_call: TRBV27
d_call: .
cdr3_aa: CASSTRRFGHPIAPFGGEQFF
cdr3_nt: TGTGCCAGCAGTACCCGACGTTTCGGACACCCGATAGCGCCCTTTGGTGGTGAGCAGTTCTTC

j_call: TRBJ2-4
clone_size: .
v_call: TRBV7-8
d_call: .
cdr3_aa: CASSLVEGAKNIQYF
cdr3_nt: TGTGCCAGCAGCTTAGTAGAGGGGGCCAAAAACATTCAGTACTTC

j_call: TRBJ1-2
clone_size: few
v_call: TRBV7-2
d_call: .
cdr3_aa: CASSSFFGRGYGYTF
cdr3_nt: TGTGCCAGCAGCTCATTCTTCGGGCGGGGGTATGGCTACACCTTC

j_call: TRBJ1-1
clone_size: .
v_call: TRBV20-1
d_call: TRBD1
cdr3_aa: CSATGTGNTEAFF
cdr3_nt: TGCAGTGCTACTGGGACAGGGAACACTGAAGCTTTCTTT

j_call: TRBJ1-2
clone_size: few
v_call: TRBV28
d_call: TRBD1
cdr3_aa: CASSSTGSRYGYTF
cdr3_nt: TGTGCCAGCAGTTCGACAGGGAGTCGGTATGGCTACACCTTC

j_call: TRBJ2-5
clone_size: few
v_call: TRBV7-2
d_call: .
cdr3_aa: CASSANLGLEETQYF
cdr3_nt: TGTGCCAGCAGCGCCAATCTCGGGCTAGAGGAGACCCAGTACTTC

j_call: TRBJ2-3
clone_size: few
v_call: TRBV6-4
d_call: .
cdr3_aa: CASSDSQGPDTQYF
cdr3_nt: TGTGCCAGCAGTGACTCACAGGGCCCAGATACGCAGTATTTT

j_call: TRBJ2-1
clone_size: .
v_call: TRBV5-1
d_call: TRBD2
cdr3_aa: CASSWSTSGGRNEQFF
cdr3_nt: TGCGCCAGCAGCTGGTCAACTAGCGGGGGTAGGAATGAGCAGTTCTTC

j_call: TRBJ1-4
clone_size: .
v_call: TRBV7-2
d_call: .
cdr3_aa: CASSLSRTVIGELFF
cdr3_nt: TGTGCCAGCAGCTTATCAAGGACAGTGATTGGAGAACTGTTTTTT

j_call: TRBJ2-7
clone_size: .
v_call: TRBV6-1
d_call: .
cdr3_aa: CASSELAKSSYEQYF
cdr3_nt: TGTGCCAGCAGTGAATTGGCCAAGAGCTCCTACGAGCAGTACTTC

j_call: TRBJ2-6
clone_size: few
v_call: TRBV30
d_call: .
cdr3_aa: CAWSVIGAQRSGANVLTF
cdr3_nt: TGTGCCTGGAGTGTAATAGGGGCCCAGCGCTCTGGGGCCAACGTCCTGACTTTC

j_call: TRBJ2-7
clone_size: .
v_call: TRBV27
d_call: TRBD2
cdr3_aa: CASSWAGSGGEQYF
cdr3_nt: TGTGCCAGCAGTTGGGCGGGATCGGGGGGCGAGCAGTACTTC

j_call: TRBJ1-2
clone_size: many
v_call: TRBV11-2
d_call: .
cdr3_aa: CASSLDGGPQWGGYGYTF
cdr3_nt: TGTGCCAGCAGCTTAGATGGGGGACCCCAGTGGGGGGGGTATGGCTACACCTTC

j_call: TRBJ2-5
clone_size: .
v_call: TRBV7-9
d_call: .
cdr3_aa: CASSWSLQETQYF
cdr3_nt: TGTGCCAGCAGCTGGAGTTTACAGGAGACCCAGTACTTC

j_call: TRBJ2-3
clone_size: .
v_call: TRBV18
d_call: TRBD2
cdr3_aa: CASSARTSGTDTQYF
cdr3_nt: TGTGCCAGCTCCGCAAGGACTAGCGGCACAGATACGCAGTATTTT

j_call: TRBJ2-1
clone_size: many
v_call: TRBV5-1
d_call: .
cdr3_aa: CASSVQGNEQFF
cdr3_nt: TGCGCCAGCAGCGTACAGGGTAATGAGCAGTTCTTC

j_call: TRBJ1-1
clone_size: .
v_call: TRBV5-6
d_call: .
cdr3_aa: CASSRMGPEAFF
cdr3_nt: TGTGCCAGCAGCCGAATGGGGCCTGAAGCTTTCTTT

j_call: TRBJ2-3
clone_size: .
v_call: TRBV3-1
d_call: TRBD2
cdr3_aa: CASSPLAVVSDTQYF
cdr3_nt: TGTGCCAGCAGCCCCCTAGCGGTAGTTTCGGATACGCAGTATTTT

j_call: TRBJ2-1
clone_size: .
v_call: TRBV30
d_call: TRBD2
cdr3_aa: CAWVSGTGYNEQFF
cdr3_nt: TGTGCCTGGGTTAGCGGGACTGGGTACAATGAGCAGTTCTTC

j_call: TRBJ2-3
clone_size: few
v_call: TRBV7-9
d_call: .
cdr3_aa: CASSPWANTDTQYF
cdr3_nt: TGTGCCAGCAGCCCTTGGGCCAACACAGATACGCAGTATTTT

j_call: TRBJ2-7
clone_size: .
v_call: TRBV7-2
d_call: .
cdr3_aa: CASSSSAGALYEQYF
cdr3_nt: TGTGCCAGCAGCTCTTCGGCGGGGGCCCTCTACGAGCAGTACTTC

j_call: TRBJ2-1
clone_size: .
v_call: TRBV12-3/TRBV12-4
d_call: TRBD2
cdr3_aa: CASRGSGTSDEQFF
cdr3_nt: TGTGCTAGCAGGGGTTCAGGGACTAGCGATGAGCAGTTCTTC

j_call: TRBJ2-5
clone_size: .
v_call: TRBV4-1
d_call: .
cdr3_aa: CASSQGPGGRETQYF
cdr3_nt: TGCGCCAGCAGCCAGGGCCCAGGGGGGCGAGAGACCCAGTACTTC

j_call: TRBJ2-5
clone_size: .
v_call: TRBV20-1
d_call: .
cdr3_aa: CSAPVGGPRQETQYF
cdr3_nt: TGCAGTGCGCCTGTAGGGGGGCCGCGCCAAGAGACCCAGTACTTC

j_call: TRBJ1-5
clone_size: .
v_call: TRBV6-6
d_call: TRBD1
cdr3_aa: CASSHDRGPQPQHF
cdr3_nt: TGTGCCAGCAGCCACGACAGGGGGCCTCAGCCCCAGCATTTT

j_call: TRBJ2-7
clone_size: .
v_call: TRBV20-1
d_call: .
cdr3_aa: CSASPLRPPYEQYF
cdr3_nt: TGCAGTGCTAGCCCCCTGAGACCGCCCTACGAGCAGTACTTC

j_call: TRBJ2-7
clone_size: .
v_call: TRBV6-2/TRBV6-3
d_call: .
cdr3_aa: CASSSVGSSYNEQYF
cdr3_nt: TGTGCCAGCAGTTCGGTCGGGAGCTCCTACAATGAGCAGTACTTC

j_call: TRBJ2-3
clone_size: few
v_call: TRBV20-1
d_call: .
cdr3_aa: CSAREGGYTDTQYF
cdr3_nt: TGCAGTGCTAGAGAAGGAGGATACACAGATACGCAGTATTTT

j_call: TRBJ2-5
clone_size: .
v_call: TRBV6-1
d_call: .
cdr3_aa: CASTLPGEQYF
cdr3_nt: TGTGCCAGCACCCTCCCGGGGGAGCAGTACTTC

j_call: TRBJ2-1
clone_size: .
v_call: TRBV7-3
d_call: TRBD2
cdr3_aa: CASSLTSSGRLDEQFF
cdr3_nt: TGTGCCAGCAGCTTAACGTCTAGCGGGAGGTTGGATGAGCAGTTCTTC

j_call: TRBJ2-7
clone_size: .
v_call: TRBV4-2
d_call: TRBD1
cdr3_aa: CASSQPGTGREQYF
cdr3_nt: TGTGCCAGCAGCCAACCCGGGACAGGTAGGGAGCAGTACTTC

j_call: TRBJ1-4
clone_size: .
v_call: TRBV5-1
d_call: .
cdr3_aa: CASSLGGSLSEKLFF
cdr3_nt: TGCGCCAGCAGCCTGGGGGGGTCGCTTAGCGAAAAACTGTTTTTT

j_call: TRBJ2-3
clone_size: .
v_call: TRBV5-1
d_call: .
cdr3_aa: CASSPAEGATDTQYF
cdr3_nt: TGCGCCAGCAGCCCGGCCGAGGGAGCCACAGATACGCAGTATTTT

j_call: TRBJ2-7
clone_size: .
v_call: TRBV6-2/TRBV6-3
d_call: TRBD1
cdr3_aa: CASSYSDRGNEQYF
cdr3_nt: TGTGCCAGCAGTTACTCCGACAGGGGCAACGAGCAGTACTTC

j_call: TRBJ2-4
clone_size: few
v_call: TRBV24-1
d_call: .
cdr3_aa: CATSPGPGVGRNIQYF
cdr3_nt: TGTGCCACCTCCCCGGGCCCAGGAGTGGGTAGAAACATTCAGTACTTC

j_call: TRBJ2-7
clone_size: few
v_call: TRBV5-1
d_call: .
cdr3_aa: CASSSSTAGREQYF
cdr3_nt: TGCGCCAGCAGCTCCTCTACAGCGGGCCGGGAGCAGTACTTC

j_call: TRBJ2-3
clone_size: .
v_call: TRBV9
d_call: .
cdr3_aa: CASSFSWTGTDTQYF
cdr3_nt: TGTGCCAGCAGCTTTAGCTGGACAGGCACAGATACGCAGTATTTT

j_call: TRBJ2-1
clone_size: .
v_call: TRBV3-1
d_call: .
cdr3_aa: CASSRQDEQFF
cdr3_nt: TGTGCCAGCAGCCGACAGGATGAGCAGTTCTTC

j_call: TRBJ1-1
clone_size: .
v_call: TRBV6-2/TRBV6-3
d_call: TRBD1
cdr3_aa: CASTLTRGTEAFF
cdr3_nt: TGTGCCAGCACCTTGACCAGGGGGACTGAAGCTTTCTTT

j_call: TRBJ2-7
clone_size: .
v_call: TRBV7-6
d_call: .
cdr3_aa: CASSLIGQNNEQYF
cdr3_nt: TGTGCCAGCAGCTTAATAGGTCAGAACAACGAGCAGTACTTC

j_call: TRBJ1-2
clone_size: .
v_call: TRBV13
d_call: TRBD1
cdr3_aa: CASSVGQAAGYTF
cdr3_nt: TGTGCCAGCAGCGTTGGACAGGCGGCTGGCTACACCTTC

j_call: TRBJ1-2
clone_size: .
v_call: TRBV28
d_call: .
cdr3_aa: CASRPIIRTIRYTF
cdr3_nt: TGTGCCAGCAGACCGATTATAAGGACAATCCGCTACACCTTC

j_call: TRBJ1-2
clone_size: .
v_call: TRBV4-2
d_call: .
cdr3_aa: CASSQDRAGYYGYTF
cdr3_nt: TGTGCCAGCAGCCAAGATCGGGCGGGCTACTATGGCTACACCTTC

j_call: TRBJ2-1
clone_size: few
v_call: TRBV12-3/TRBV12-4
d_call: TRBD2
cdr3_aa: CASSPPSGGPPEQFF
cdr3_nt: TGTGCCAGCAGTCCCCCTAGCGGGGGGCCCCCTGAGCAGTTCTTC

j_call: TRBJ1-2
clone_size: few
v_call: TRBV4-2
d_call: .
cdr3_aa: CASSPDGGYGYTF
cdr3_nt: TGTGCCAGCAGCCCGGACGGGGGCTATGGCTACACCTTC

j_call: TRBJ2-1
clone_size: .
v_call: TRBV6-6
d_call: .
cdr3_aa: CASSPRDTSYNEQFF
cdr3_nt: TGTGCCAGCAGTCCCCGGGACACCTCCTACAATGAGCAGTTCTTC

j_call: TRBJ2-2
clone_size: many
v_call: TRBV20-1
d_call: .
cdr3_aa: CSARQDLSSANTGELFF
cdr3_nt: TGCAGTGCTAGACAGGACCTCTCAAGCGCGAACACCGGGGAGCTGTTTTTT